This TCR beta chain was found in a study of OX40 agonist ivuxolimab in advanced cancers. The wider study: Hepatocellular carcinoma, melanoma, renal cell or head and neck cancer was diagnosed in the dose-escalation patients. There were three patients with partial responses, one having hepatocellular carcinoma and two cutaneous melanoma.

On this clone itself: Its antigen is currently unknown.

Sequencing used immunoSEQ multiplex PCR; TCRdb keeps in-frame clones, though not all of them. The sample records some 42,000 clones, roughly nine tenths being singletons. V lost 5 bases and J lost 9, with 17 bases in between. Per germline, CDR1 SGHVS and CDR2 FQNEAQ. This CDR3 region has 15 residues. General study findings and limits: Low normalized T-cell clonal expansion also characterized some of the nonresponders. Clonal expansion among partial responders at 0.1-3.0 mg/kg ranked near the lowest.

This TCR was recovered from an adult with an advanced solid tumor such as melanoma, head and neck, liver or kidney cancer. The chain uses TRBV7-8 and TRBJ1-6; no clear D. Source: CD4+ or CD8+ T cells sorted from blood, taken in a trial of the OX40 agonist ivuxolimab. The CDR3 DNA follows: TGTGCCAGCAGCACCGACGATAGCGCAGGTTCACCCCTCCACTTT. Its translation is CASSTDDSAGSPLHF.